These 32 T cell receptor beta chains originate from one sample sequenced in a study of blood T cell repertoires in COVID-19 (dated by TCRdb to about 2020). Libraries were built with the immunoSEQ multiplex PCR assay. The clones in this table, taken by TCRdb from immuneACCESS, are in-frame only. Not every clone is retained; where verified, under half of the shortfall comes from an unresolved V gene, and the cause of the rest is unknown. Present in this sample are some 270,000 clones, more than 75% of which were seen just once. 1.5% to 2% of the sample comes from the top ten. The sample consisted of peripheral blood. The origin of the receptors is a woman aged 60 to 75 who had recovered from COVID-19.

The chain joins TRBV23-1 to TRBJ2-1, with 7 positions matching TRBD1. TRBV23-1 qualifies as an ORF whose function is uncertain. The CDR3 totals 16 residues. V dropped 2 bases and J dropped 0; count of bases not matched to a gene: 4. The CDR3 DNA sequence: TGCGCCAGCAGTCAACCGGACAGGCACTCCTACAATGAGCAGTTCTTC. Translated: CASSQPDRHSYNEQFF.

This chain uses TRBV5-6 with TRBJ2-5; maybe TRBD1 (5 bases). The CDR3 covers 13 residues. V was cut by 2 bases and J by 4 bases, with 9 bases left in between. The germline V gene encodes CDR1 SGHDT and CDR2 YYEEEE. The CDR3, as DNA: TGTGCCAGCAGCTTAACAGGACGAGAGACCCAGTACTTC. This sequence encodes CASSLTGRETQYF.

The chain uses TRBV6-4 and TRBJ2-1, with a possible D match to TRBD1 (6 bases). Germline assignment: CDR1 MRHNA and CDR2 SNTAGT. The CDR3 has 14 amino acids. The V and J ends lost 2 bases and 3 bases respectively, with 8 bases between them. Written as DNA, the CDR3 is TGTGCCAGCAGTGACGGGGGCGGCTACAATGAGCAGTTCTTC. Its translation is CASSDGGGYNEQFF.

This rearrangement joins TRBV6-5 to TRBJ1-2, with a possible D match to TRBD1 (6 bases). The V end lost 6 bases, the J end lost 4 bases, and 12 bases lay between the germline ends. There are 13 residues in the CDR3. From germline, CDR1 is MNHEY and CDR2 SVGAGI. CDR3 sequence: CASSHDRLYGYTF. In DNA, the CDR3 is TGTGCCAGCAGCCATGACAGGCTCTATGGCTACACCTTC.

The genes are TRBV3-1 (or the pseudogene TRBV3-2) and TRBJ2-7; TRBD2 is a possible D gene (5 bases). Germline CDR1 reads LGHDT; CDR2 reads YNNKEL (reference sequence). The CDR3 consists of 14 residues. V lost 1 base and J lost 3, with 10 bases in between. The DNA of the CDR3 is TGTGCCAGCAGCCAAGCCGGAGGTCACTACGAGCAGTACTTC. Protein: CASSQAGGHYEQYF.

The chain employs TRBV14 and TRBJ1-1, with unresolved D. V shed 1 base and J shed 1 base, with 4 bases lying between them. The CDR3 contains 13 residues. Germline loops: CDR1 SGHDN, CDR2 FVKESK. CDR3 amino acids: CASSQGPNTEAFF. Written as DNA, the CDR3 is TGTGCCAGCAGCCAAGGGCCGAACACTGAAGCTTTCTTT.

The chain joins TRBV5-6 to TRBJ2-2; 8 bases are a match to TRBD2. Per germline, CDR1 SGHDT and CDR2 YYEEEE. V was pared by 4 bases and J by 5 bases, with 13 bases of the junction left unmatched. CDR3 length equals 17 residues. CDR3 residues: CASSPLEWRGETGELFF. The CDR3 DNA follows: TGTGCCAGCAGCCCCCTGGAGTGGCGGGGGGAAACCGGGGAGCTGTTTTTT. Full variable domain (outside the CDR3, taken from reference TRBV5-6 and TRBJ2-2): DAGVTQSPTHLIKTRGQQVTLRCSPKSGHDTVSWYQQALGQGPQFIFQYYEEEERQRGNFPDRFSGHQFPNYSSELNVNALLLGDSALYLCASSPLEWRGETGELFFGEGSRLTVL.

The chain combines TRBV6-5 with TRBJ1-2, with D possibly being TRBD1 (5 bases). V lost 5 bases and J lost 4, with 14 bases in between. The germline V gene encodes CDR1 MNHEY and CDR2 SVGAGI. The CDR3 spans 14 residues. The CDR3 region is CASSQDIHPYGYTF. CDR3 DNA: TGTGCCAGCAGTCAGGACATCCACCCCTATGGCTACACCTTC.

The chain recombines TRBV7-2 with TRBJ2-7; 7 nucleotides agree with TRBD1. Trimming cost V 5 bases and J 3 bases; bases outside gene matches: 4. The CDR3 is 13 residues long. Germline loops: CDR1 SGHTA, CDR2 FQGNSA. The CDR3 spells CASSRDRNYEQYF. In DNA form, the CDR3 reads TGTGCCAGCAGCCGGGACAGAAACTACGAGCAGTACTTC.

The V and J genes are TRBV3-1 (or the pseudogene TRBV3-2) and TRBJ2-1, with 7 bases aligning to TRBD2. The CDR3 has 14 residues. Trimming took 1 base from V and 3 from J; bases not matched to a gene: 0. Germline values: CDR1 LGHDT, CDR2 YNNKEL (reference sequence). The CDR3 loop is CASSQGGGYNEQFF. In DNA, the CDR3 is TGTGCCAGCAGCCAAGGGGGGGGCTACAATGAGCAGTTCTTC.

The chain links TRBV9 to TRBJ1-3; D is uncertain. The germline V gene has CDR1 SGDLS and CDR2 YYNGEE. V was trimmed by 1 base and J by 0 bases, leaving 11 bases between them. CDR3 length equals 16 residues. DNA of the CDR3: TGTGCCAGCAGCGTACTGGCAGACTCCTCTGGAAACACCATATATTTT. Protein: CASSVLADSSGNTIYF.

This chain joins TRBV7-8 and TRBJ2-7; tentatively, D is TRBD1 (5 bases). V gave up 3 bases and J gave up 2 bases, with 8 bases separating them. CDR1 SGHVS and CDR2 FQNEAQ come from the germline V gene. This CDR3 is 13 amino acids long. The CDR3 spells CASSFRQPYEQYF. The CDR3, as DNA: TGTGCCAGCAGCTTCAGACAGCCCTACGAGCAGTACTTC.

This rearrangement joins TRBV10-3 to TRBJ1-1; 8 bases fit TRBD1. The CDR3 runs to 15 residues. Unmatched junction bases numbered 6, after V lost 5 bases and J lost 1 base. Looked up from germline, CDR1 is ENHRY and CDR2 is SYGVKD. The CDR3 reads CAISNGTGENTEAFF. The DNA for the CDR3 is TGTGCCATCAGTAATGGGACAGGAGAGAACACTGAAGCTTTCTTT.

The chain recombines TRBV5-4 with TRBJ2-1, with 8 bases matching TRBD1. V lost 4 bases, J lost 10 bases, and 13 bases stayed unmatched. The germline gives CDR1 SGHNT, CDR2 YYREEE (reference sequence). CDR3 length: 15 residues. CDR3 nucleotides: TGTGCCAGCAGCCCTTCCGGAAGCAGGACAGGGGAGCAGTTCTTC. This gives the protein CASSPSGSRTGEQFF.

For the CDR3, the DNA is TGCGCCAGCAGGTTAGCGGGGGACACAGATACGCAGTATTTT. It codes for CASRLAGDTDTQYF. The chain has TRBV4-1 and TRBJ2-3, with 9 nucleotides matching TRBD2. J gave up 2 bases and V 6 bases, and 3 bases lay outside the gene matches. The CDR3 runs to 14 residues. Germline CDR1 and CDR2: MGHRA and YSYEKL.

This sequence joins TRBV7-2 and TRBJ1-2; the D gene is possibly TRBD1 (5 bases). Trimming took off 1 base at V and 4 bases at J, with 19 bases between the two ends. The germline CDR1 and CDR2 sequences are SGHTA and FQGNSA. The CDR3 has 17 amino acids. The CDR3: CASSLGAGALLRYGYTF. The CDR3 region has the DNA TGTGCCAGCAGCTTAGGTGCTGGGGCACTTCTACGCTATGGCTACACCTTC.

This clone appeared a few times. V and J are TRBV6-2 or TRBV6-3 and TRBJ2-3, with 14 bases aligning to TRBD2. This CDR3 region has 18 residues. The ends lost 4 bases at V and 0 bases at J; junction bases unmatched: 6. Germline V lookup: CDR1 MNHEY, CDR2 SVGEGT. CDR3 DNA sequence: TGTGCCAGCAGTTCCTTACGACTAGCGGGGGGGAGCACAGATACGCAGTATTTT. Residues: CASSSLRLAGGSTDTQYF.

The V call is TRBV5-6, the J call TRBJ1-6, with D uncertain. This CDR3 is built from 14 residues. Germline V lookup: CDR1 SGHDT, CDR2 YYEEEE. Trimming removed 4 bases at V and 10 bases at J, with 15 bases between. The CDR3: CASSPEMGSSPLHF. CDR3 in DNA: TGTGCCAGCAGCCCGGAGATGGGGAGCTCACCCCTCCACTTT.

The rearrangement joins TRBV7-2 to TRBJ1-1; D possibly corresponds to TRBD1 (6 bases). Germline V gene sequence: CDR1 SGHTA, CDR2 FQGNSA. The CDR3 is 15 residues long. The ends were cut back, 6 bases at V and 1 base at J, with 15 bases in the middle. DNA for the CDR3: TGTGCCAGCAGTTGGCCGGGACATCGGAACACTGAAGCTTTCTTT. Translating it yields CASSWPGHRNTEAFF.

The chain employs TRBV27 and TRBJ1-4; tentatively, D is TRBD1 (6 bases). The length of the CDR3 is 16 residues. The germline V gene has CDR1 MNHEY and CDR2 SMNVEV (reference sequence). V gave up 5 bases and J gave up 3 bases, with 16 bases separating them. The CDR3 DNA reads as TGTGCCAGCAGTCCGTACAGGGCGACGGCTAATGAAAAACTGTTTTTT. Translating gives CASSPYRATANEKLFF. The whole variable domain, remainder taken from reference TRBV27 and TRBJ1-4, is EAQVTQNPRYLITVTGKKLTVTCSQNMNHEYMSWYRQDPGLGLRQIYYSMNVEVTDKGDVPEGYKVSRKEKRNFPLILESPSPNQTSLYFCASSPYRATANEKLFFGSGTQLSVL.

This sequence joins TRBV5-6 and TRBJ2-5, with no clear D. V lost 1 base and J 2 bases, leaving 6 bases between the germline ends. The length of the CDR3 is 13 residues. Germline assignment: CDR1 SGHDT and CDR2 YYEEEE. The CDR3 coding sequence is TGTGCCAGCAGCTTGCGTTATCAAGAGACCCAGTACTTC. This codes for CASSLRYQETQYF.

This clone has just a few counts. The chain uses TRBV19 and TRBJ2-7; 9 nucleotides match TRBD2. V was pared by 0 bases and J by 3 bases, with 6 bases of the junction left unmatched. The CDR3 is made up of 16 amino acids. Germline V gives CDR1 LNHDA, CDR2 SQIVND (reference sequence). The CDR3 sequence: CASSIDRRAGGYEQYF. DNA of the CDR3: TGTGCCAGTAGTATAGATCGGAGAGCGGGGGGCTACGAGCAGTACTTC.

The chain recombines TRBV4-3 with TRBJ2-7; TRBD2 might be the D (6 bases). This CDR3 has 14 amino acids. Germline V gene data show CDR1 as LGHNA and CDR2 as YSLEER. V shed 1 base and J shed 2 bases, with 9 bases lying between them. The CDR3 DNA sequence: TGCGCCAGCAGCCAAGGTCGCGGGACCTACGAGCAGTACTTC. Its translation is CASSQGRGTYEQYF.

CDR3 region: CASRRGTAGELFF. The DNA for the CDR3 is TGTGCCAGCAGAAGGGGGACGGCCGGGGAGCTGTTTTTT. The chain recombines TRBV6-5 with TRBJ2-2; TRBD1 is a possible D gene (6 bases). The V end was cut by 6 bases, the J end by 6 bases, with 11 bases between. The CDR3 length is 13 residues. The V gene's germline CDR1 is MNHEY and CDR2 SVGAGI.

V gene TRBV6-5 combines with J gene TRBJ1-1; D might be TRBD1 (5 bases). The ends were cut back, 6 bases at V and 6 bases at J, with 8 bases in the middle. Per the germline V gene, CDR1 is MNHEY and CDR2 is SVGAGI. CDR3 size: 11 residues. The CDR3 is CASRIGAEAFF. The CDR3 nucleotides read TGTGCCAGCAGAATAGGGGCTGAAGCTTTCTTT.

V and J are TRBV5-6 and TRBJ2-3; 9 bases map to TRBD1. The CDR3 is 14 amino acids. V was clipped by 4 bases and J by 8 bases; unmatched bases: 8. The germline V gene encodes CDR1 SGHDT and CDR2 YYEEEE. In DNA, the CDR3 is TGTGCCAGCAGCACGGACAGGGGAGGAGGTACGCAGTATTTT. This codes for CASSTDRGGGTQYF.

This rearrangement joins TRBV2 to TRBJ2-2, with a possible D match to TRBD2 (5 bases). Trimming left V 3 bases short and J 4 bases short, with 15 bases between. The CDR3 loop spans 16 amino acids. Germline CDR1 is SNHLY and CDR2 is FYNNEI. DNA of the CDR3: TGTGCCAGCAGTGATTCTGGGTCGGCGGGCACCGGGGAGCTGTTTTTT. Its translation: CASSDSGSAGTGELFF.

The CDR3 sequence is CASSQSGGYTF. CDR3 DNA: TGTGCCAGCAGCCAGTCAGGGGGATACACCTTC. The chain combines TRBV3-1 (or the pseudogene TRBV3-2) with TRBJ1-2, with TRBD1 identical over 7 bases. V lost 3 bases to trimming and J lost 11 bases; unmatched junction nucleotides: 3. The germline gives CDR1 LGHDT, CDR2 YNNKEL (reference sequence). The CDR3 has 11 amino acids.

The chain has TRBV19 and TRBJ2-3, with D maybe TRBD2 (6 bases). The CDR3 consists of 15 residues. V dropped 4 bases and J dropped 2 bases, with 13 bases sitting between them. The V gene's germline CDR1 is LNHDA and CDR2 SQIVND (reference sequence). CDR3 nucleotides: TGTGCCAGTAGTACCCCGGGACTTCACACAGATACGCAGTATTTT. Translation gives CASSTPGLHTDTQYF.

The chain is built from TRBV15 and TRBJ2-3; D gene ambiguous. From germline, CDR1 is LNHNV and CDR2 YYDKDF (reference sequence). CDR3 length: 14 residues. Trimming shortened V by 0 bases and J by 2 bases, and 6 bases separated the two germline ends. This CDR3 reads CATSRDLATDTQYF. As DNA, the CDR3 is TGTGCCACCAGCAGAGATCTGGCCACAGATACGCAGTATTTT.

The J gene is TRBJ1-2, the V gene TRBV5-1; 7 nucleotides line up with TRBD1. The CDR3 has 13 residues. The germline gives CDR1 SGHRS, CDR2 YFSETQ. J was trimmed by 9 bases and V by 2 bases; bases with no gene match: 7. The CDR3 loop reads CASSLRDSSRYTF. The CDR3 DNA reads as TGCGCCAGCAGCTTAAGGGACAGTAGCCGCTACACCTTC.

The chain employs TRBV5-6 and TRBJ2-7, with D possibly TRBD1 on 6 matching bases. The germline V gene encodes CDR1 SGHDT and CDR2 YYEEEE. This CDR3 is 12 amino acids long. The germline V and J ends were trimmed by 5 bases and 4 bases, with 10 bases remaining between them. The CDR3 DNA reads TGTGCCAGCAGTCGTGACAGGTACGAGCAGTACTTC. The encoded protein is CASSRDRYEQYF.